The 8 T cell receptor beta chains in this list originate from one sample, sequenced in a study of shared clonotypes between healthy human individuals. Measured with immunoSEQ multiplex PCR; TCRdb has only the in-frame clones, and not every one. The sample lists about 730,000 clones, 72% seen once, with under 2% in the top ten. The sample consisted of memory CD4+ T cells sorted from blood. Subset here: CD45RA-negative fraction. These receptor sequences come from a woman younger than 45 in good health.

This rearrangement joins TRBV5-1 to TRBJ2-7, with TRBD2 matching 7 bases. After removal of 4 bases from V and 3 bases from J, the junction contained 4 bases not matched to a gene. CDR3 length: 13 residues. Germline V lookup: CDR1 SGHRS, CDR2 YFSETQ. The CDR3 loop reads CASSTGTIYEQYF. CDR3 in DNA: TGCGCCAGCAGCACCGGGACTATCTACGAGCAGTACTTC.

The chain joins TRBV7-8 to TRBJ2-3; 14 positions agree with TRBD2. After removal of 5 bases from V and 3 bases from J, the junction contained 4 bases not matched to a gene. CDR1 SGHVS and CDR2 FQNEAQ come from the germline V gene. This CDR3 is built from 16 residues. The CDR3 is CASSPGLAGDTDTQYF. The CDR3 DNA follows: TGTGCCAGCAGCCCGGGACTAGCGGGAGATACAGATACGCAGTATTTT.

This clone occurred once. The chain recombines TRBV5-1 with TRBJ2-1; 7 nucleotides align to TRBD2. CDR3 length: 15 residues. V lost 0 bases to trimming and J lost 5 bases; unmatched junction nucleotides: 5. CDR1 is SGHRS, CDR2 YFSETQ, per germline. The CDR3: CASSLVAGDDNEQFF. The CDR3 DNA reads TGCGCCAGCAGCTTGGTAGCGGGCGATGACAATGAGCAGTTCTTC.

The V and J genes are TRBV30 and TRBJ2-3; the match to TRBD1 covers 7 bases. With 8 bases clipped from V and 0 bases from J, the junction kept 5 bases outside the gene matches. The CDR3 loop spans 13 amino acids. Per the germline V gene, CDR1 is GTSNPN and CDR2 is SVGIG (reference sequence). The CDR3 loop reads CAHDRDSTDTQYF. Written as DNA, the CDR3 is TGTGCCCACGACAGGGATAGCACAGATACGCAGTATTTT.

The chain links TRBV28 to TRBJ2-3, with D unclear. The CDR3 runs 15 residues. The germline V and J ends were trimmed by 3 bases and 1 base, with 11 bases remaining between them. The germline V gene has CDR1 MDHEN and CDR2 SYDVKM. The CDR3 DNA sequence: TGTGCCAGCAGTTTTGTAGGCGTGGGCACAGATACGCAGTATTTT. Amino acids: CASSFVGVGTDTQYF.

This chain joins TRBV2 and TRBJ2-5; 12 nucleotides line up with TRBD2. The germline CDR1 and CDR2 sequences are SNHLY and FYNNEI. V shed 4 bases, J shed 2 bases, and the junction held 5 bases outside the gene matches. This CDR3 comprises 16 residues. The CDR3 coding sequence is TGTGCCAGCAGTGTACTAGCGGGAGGCCCGCAAGAGACCCAGTACTTC. It codes for CASSVLAGGPQETQYF.

Written as DNA, the CDR3 is TGTGCCAGCAGCTTAGATCGGGGGGGGCAGTACTTC. It is translated as CASSLDRGGQYF. The chain carries TRBV7-8 and TRBJ2-7; 8 bases are shared with TRBD2. CDR3 length equals 12 residues. With 1 base clipped from V and 9 bases from J, the junction kept 2 bases outside the gene matches. Germline assignment: CDR1 SGHVS and CDR2 FQNEAQ. The full variable domain, in which reference TRBV7-8 and TRBJ2-7 provide the parts outside the CDR3, is GAGVSQSPRYKVAKRGQDVALRCDPISGHVSLFWYQQALGQGPEFLTYFQNEAQLDKSGLPSDRFFAERPEGSVSTLKIQRTQQEDSAVYLCASSLDRGGQYFGPGTRLTVT.

In DNA form, the CDR3 reads TGTGCCAGCAGACAGACAGGGGGTGGCAATCAGCCCCAGCATTTT. This codes for CASRQTGGGNQPQHF. The chain has TRBV27 and TRBJ1-5; 9 nucleotides agree with TRBD1. Per the germline V gene, CDR1 is MNHEY and CDR2 is SMNVEV (reference sequence). After removal of 6 bases from V and 2 bases from J, the junction contained 5 bases not matched to a gene. The CDR3 is 15 amino acids.